This T cell receptor beta chain comes out of a study of OX40 agonist ivuxolimab in advanced cancers. Study-level information: Those enrolled were less than 85% male, with a mean age of about 66 years and ages from about 20 to 85. Eligibility admitted prior anti-PD-1, anti-PD-L1 or anti-CTLA-4 therapy; roughly 39% had some.

Study-wide results and limits: Among expanded peripheral T cells, antigen specificity went undetermined.

Trimming took off 5 bases at V and 4 bases at J, with 18 bases between the two ends. Per the germline V gene, CDR1 is MNHEY and CDR2 is SMNVEV (reference sequence). CDR3 length: 15 residues. Assay: immunoSEQ multiplex PCR; the TCRdb copy retains only in-frame clones and omits some. The sample has roughly 56,000 clones; about nine tenths are singletons. This clone was recorded once. What it binds is not known. The material sequenced was CD4+ or CD8+ T cells sorted from blood, taken in a trial of the OX40 agonist ivuxolimab. The receptor comes from an adult with an advanced solid tumor such as melanoma, head and neck, liver or kidney cancer. This sequence joins TRBV27 and TRBJ2-7; D might be TRBD1 or TRBD2, each matching 5 bases. For the CDR3, the DNA is TGTGCCAGCAGTCCCGGGGACGGCCATGAGTACGAGCAGTACTTC. It yields the protein CASSPGDGHEYEQYF.